This passage covers 26 T cell receptor beta chains from one sample sequenced in a study of cytomegalovirus exposure and HLA in healthy donors. The study ran its PCR with 60 Vbeta and 13 Jbeta primers. This table comes from immunoSEQ multiplex PCR, and its TCRdb copy is limited to in-frame clones, with some not included. This table holds 150,000 to 200,000 clones, roughly 77% found once. The sequenced sample consisted of PBMCs. These receptors all stem from a woman in her forties or fifties in good health and CMV-seronegative.

The chain has TRBV28 and TRBJ1-1, with D tentatively TRBD1 (6 bases). Germline-derived CDR1 and CDR2 are MDHEN and SYDVKM. This CDR3 has 15 residues. Trimming removed 3 bases from V and 9 bases from J, with 20 bases in between. The CDR3 nucleotides read TGTGCCAGCAGTTTTCCACAAATCTCAGGACAGAAAGCTTTCTTT. Amino acid sequence: CASSFPQISGQKAFF.

The gene calls are TRBV7-9 and TRBJ1-2; D perhaps matches TRBD1 (5 bases). The CDR3 has 14 amino acids. V was shortened by 3 bases and J by 6 bases, with 14 bases between the two germline ends. Germline CDR1 reads SEHNR; CDR2 reads FQNEAQ (reference sequence). CDR3 residues: CASSFFEGVDGYTF. The CDR3 coding sequence is TGTGCCAGCAGCTTTTTTGAAGGGGTGGATGGCTACACCTTC.

The V gene is TRBV7-2, the J gene TRBJ2-1; the match to TRBD2 covers 8 bases. The CDR3 is made up of 13 amino acids. J lost 9 bases, V lost 5 bases, and 6 bases had no gene match. Germline lookup yields CDR1 SGHTA and CDR2 FQGNSA. CDR3 loop: CASSPGAGGEQFF. The CDR3 DNA reads TGTGCCAGCAGCCCGGGCGCGGGGGGTGAGCAGTTCTTC.

The V gene is TRBV10-3, the J gene TRBJ2-3; 11 bases align to TRBD2. The germline CDR1 and CDR2 sequences are ENHRY and SYGVKD. This CDR3 spans 18 amino acids. The junction had 10 bases not matched to a gene; V was cut back by 1 base and J by 4 bases. CDR3 in amino acids: CAISEWGLAGGLSDTQYF. CDR3 coding DNA: TGTGCCATCAGTGAGTGGGGGCTAGCGGGAGGATTATCAGATACGCAGTATTTT.

The J gene is TRBJ2-7, the V gene TRBV28; D is uncertain. The CDR3 loop spans 14 amino acids. CDR1 is MDHEN and CDR2 is SYDVKM in the germline V gene. Trimming took 2 bases from V and 2 from J, leaving 10 bases between them. The CDR3 here is CASSLQALTYEQYF. CDR3 nucleotides: TGTGCCAGCAGTTTACAGGCCCTCACCTACGAGCAGTACTTC.

The J gene is TRBJ1-1, the V gene TRBV6-5; 11 bases match TRBD1. V gave up 0 bases and J gave up 5 bases; unmatched junction bases: 5. From germline, CDR1 is MNHEY and CDR2 SVGAGI. CDR3 size: 16 residues. The CDR3 sequence is CASSYSGTGGGTEAFF. CDR3 DNA: TGTGCCAGCAGTTACTCCGGGACAGGGGGTGGGACTGAAGCTTTCTTT.

The chain has TRBV11-2 and TRBJ2-3, with D possibly TRBD2 on 6 matching bases. Germline V CDR1 and CDR2: SGHAT, FQNNGV. V gave up 5 bases and J gave up 2 bases, with 17 bases separating them. The CDR3 runs to 16 residues. The chain's CDR3 is CASSLTSRRDTDTQYF. In DNA, the CDR3 is TGTGCCAGCAGCCTCACTTCACGGCGGGACACAGATACGCAGTATTTT. The complete variable domain, with remaining parts taken from reference TRBV11-2 and TRBJ2-3, reads EAGVAQSPRYKIIEKRQSVAFWCNPISGHATLYWYQQILGQGPKLLIQFQNNGVVDDSQLPKDRFSAERLKGVDSTLKIQPAKLEDSAVYLCASSLTSRRDTDTQYFGPGTRLTVL.

This clone was found once. This sequence joins TRBV29-1 and TRBJ2-3; 7 nucleotides align to TRBD2. Trimming cost V 6 bases and J 2 bases; bases outside gene matches: 8. This CDR3 is built from 14 residues. Germline-derived CDR1 and CDR2 are SQVTM and ANQGSEA. CDR3 protein: CSVPRAGPTDTQYF. In nucleotides, the CDR3 is TGCAGCGTCCCGAGAGCGGGACCCACAGATACGCAGTATTTT.

The V and J genes are TRBV27 and TRBJ2-7, with 10 bases matching TRBD1. Germline CDR1 and CDR2: MNHEY and SMNVEV (reference sequence). V was clipped by 4 bases and J by 2 bases; unmatched bases: 5. CDR3 size: 15 residues. This CDR3 is CASSSVGQGTYEQYF. The CDR3 bases are TGTGCCAGCAGTTCCGTGGGACAGGGGACCTACGAGCAGTACTTC.

The chain employs TRBV18 and TRBJ1-1; D is unclear. Germline assignment: CDR1 KGHSH and CDR2 LQKENI. The CDR3 has 11 residues. Trimming pared 5 bases from V and 6 bases from J, leaving 7 bases between. DNA of the CDR3: TGTGCCAGCTCATCTCTTTCTGAAGCTTTCTTT. It specifies CASSSLSEAFF.

This clone was found a few times. The chain couples TRBV4-1 to TRBJ1-2; D is ambiguous. CDR3 length: 14 residues. CDR1 is MGHRA and CDR2 is YSYEKL in the germline V gene. V shed 0 bases and J shed 10 bases, with 15 bases lying between them. CDR3 loop: CASSQEWGGEYYTF. The DNA of the CDR3 is TGCGCCAGCAGCCAAGAATGGGGTGGGGAGTACTACACCTTC.

This clone came up a few times. The chain has TRBV2 and TRBJ1-1, with no clear D. The CDR3 has 13 amino acids. Trimming removed 4 bases from V and 1 base from J, with 7 bases in between. From germline, CDR1 is SNHLY and CDR2 FYNNEI. CDR3 nucleotides: TGTGCCAGCAGTGTGTGGCAGAACACTGAAGCTTTCTTT. Translated: CASSVWQNTEAFF.

V is TRBV6-1 and J is TRBJ1-1; D gene uncertain. Trimming shortened V by 5 bases and J by 0 bases, and 13 bases separated the two germline ends. The germline V gene encodes CDR1 MNHNS and CDR2 SASEGT. The CDR3 spans 15 residues. CDR3 coding DNA: TGTGCCAGCAGTACGCCGGGAAACATGAACACTGAAGCTTTCTTT. It codes for CASSTPGNMNTEAFF.

The chain has TRBV13 and TRBJ2-5, with no clear D. V was shortened by 7 bases and J by 11 bases, with 23 bases between the two germline ends. The germline CDR1 and CDR2 sequences are PRHDT and FYEKMQ (reference sequence). The CDR3 is 14 residues long. DNA for the CDR3: TGTGCCAGCACCCGTAGACCACAGCCTATAGAGCAGTACTTC. It translates to CASTRRPQPIEQYF.

The gene calls are TRBV5-1 and TRBJ2-5; 7 bases are shared with TRBD1. The J call is uncertain, as TRBJ2-7 better fits the DNA end. CDR1 is SGHRS, CDR2 YFSETQ, per germline. The CDR3 covers 14 residues. The DNA for the CDR3 is TGCGCCAGCAGCCCAACAGGGGTTGCCTACGAGCAGTACTTC. Encoded protein: CASSPTGVAYEQYF.

The chain joins TRBV29-1 to TRBJ1-1; 10 positions match TRBD1. With 6 bases clipped from V and 0 bases from J, the junction kept 7 bases outside the gene matches. The CDR3 loop spans 15 amino acids. CDR1 is SQVTM, CDR2 ANQGSEA, per germline. The CDR3 protein is CSVQTGGVLNTEAFF. The CDR3 DNA sequence: TGCAGCGTACAGACAGGGGGCGTTTTGAACACTGAAGCTTTCTTT.

This chain connects TRBV11-2 to TRBJ2-2; the match to TRBD1 covers 8 bases. CDR3 length: 17 amino acids. V was pared by 0 bases and J by 5 bases, with 8 bases of the junction left unmatched. The germline V gene has CDR1 SGHAT and CDR2 FQNNGV. The CDR3 loop is CASSLDIRGPRTGELFF. CDR3 DNA sequence: TGTGCCAGCAGCTTAGACATCAGGGGGCCGCGGACCGGGGAGCTGTTTTTT.

The chain recombines TRBV6-5 with TRBJ2-2; D is perhaps TRBD1 (5 bases). With 0 bases removed from V and 0 bases from J, the gap between germline ends came to 5 bases. The CDR3 runs 15 residues. Germline V CDR1 and CDR2: MNHEY, SVGAGI. CDR3 loop: CASSYSGANTGELFF. CDR3 bases: TGTGCCAGCAGTTACTCAGGGGCGAACACCGGGGAGCTGTTTTTT.

The chain combines TRBV10-3 with TRBJ2-3; the D gene is possibly TRBD1 (6 bases). V gave up 6 bases and J gave up 1 base, with 17 bases separating them. This CDR3 is built from 16 residues. Per germline, CDR1 ENHRY and CDR2 SYGVKD. CDR3 nucleotides: TGTGCCATCAGCCCCACAGGGCCCCGGGGCACAGATACGCAGTATTTT. Protein sequence: CAISPTGPRGTDTQYF.

On this clone: At one boundary the junction diverges from the germline segment, which might be a read error. The gene calls are TRBV7-9 and TRBJ1-4, with 7 positions matching TRBD1. CDR3 length: 14 residues. Per germline, CDR1 SEHNR and CDR2 FQNEAQ (reference sequence). The chain's CDR3 is CSSSGGQYNEKLFF. The CDR3 nucleotides read TGTTCCAGCAGCGGGGGACAGTATAATGAAAAACTGTTTTTT.

In DNA form, the CDR3 reads TGTGCCAGCAGGAGGACAGATAGCTCACCCCTCCACTTT. As protein: CASRRTDSSPLHF. This chain links TRBV25-1 with TRBJ1-6, with D possibly being TRBD1 (6 bases). CDR3 length: 13 residues. V lost 6 bases to trimming and J lost 10 bases, with 13 bases between them. Germline V CDR1 and CDR2: MGHDK, SYGVNS.

This rearrangement joins TRBV28 to TRBJ2-7; 9 bases fit TRBD2. CDR3 length: 13 amino acids. J was trimmed by 8 bases and V by 6 bases; bases with no gene match: 8. From germline, CDR1 is MDHEN and CDR2 SYDVKM. This CDR3 reads CASSTPPSGKQYF. DNA for the CDR3: TGTGCCAGCAGCACCCCTCCTAGCGGGAAGCAGTACTTC.

The DNA for the CDR3 is TGTGCCAGTGTGGGTTGGCGGTTCTCCTACAATGAGCAGTTCTTC. Protein: CASVGWRFSYNEQFF. This chain joins TRBV19 and TRBJ2-1; D is undetermined. The CDR3 consists of 15 residues. The V gene's germline CDR1 is LNHDA and CDR2 SQIVND (reference sequence). V was trimmed by 8 bases and J by 0 bases, leaving 14 bases between them.

This chain uses TRBV5-1 with TRBJ2-2; no definite D call. With 4 bases removed from V and 5 bases from J, the gap between germline ends came to 15 bases. The CDR3 extends over 15 amino acids. CDR1 and CDR2 (germline): SGHRS, YFSETQ. This chain's CDR3 is CASSPGSPWTGELFF. For the CDR3, the DNA is TGCGCCAGCAGCCCAGGTTCGCCGTGGACCGGGGAGCTGTTTTTT.

The V and J genes are TRBV28 and TRBJ2-7; 9 nucleotides align to TRBD1. Germline V gene lookup returns CDR1 MDHEN and CDR2 SYDVKM. Trimming took 7 bases from V and 4 from J; bases not matched to a gene: 8. This CDR3 has 14 residues. The CDR3 reads CASTLTGGGYEQYF. The CDR3 DNA sequence: TGTGCCAGCACCTTGACAGGGGGTGGTTACGAGCAGTACTTC.

The rearrangement uses TRBV6-6 and TRBJ2-5; no clear D gene. Trimming removed 2 bases at V and 5 bases at J, with 9 bases between. Germline V gene data show CDR1 as MNHNY and CDR2 as SVGAGI (reference sequence). The CDR3 is made up of 13 amino acids. The CDR3 spells CASSYGLSETQYF. The CDR3 DNA reads as TGTGCCAGCAGTTACGGGCTTTCGGAGACCCAGTACTTC.